This T cell receptor beta chain was retrieved from a study of cytomegalovirus exposure and HLA in healthy donors. Study conclusions and caveats: When analyzed later, the rates of TCR association showed variation by HLA locus, with DRB1 the most and HLA-C the fewest. TCR beta V- and J-gene trimming, according to a later analysis, was linked to a missense DCLRE1C variant. Many donors carried some public TCRs, although rarity characterized most TCR sequences. The study designated roughly 160 TCR beta chains cytomegalovirus-associated.

Comment on this clone: Its antigen remains unidentified.

PCR used 60 Vbeta primers and 13 Jbeta primers. The table came from immunoSEQ multiplex PCR; TCRdb's copy has only in-frame clones and leaves some out. The data contain over 150,000 clones, more than 60% of them singletons. Input material: PBMCs. This receptor was identified in a male donor in good health and CMV-seronegative.

For the CDR3, the DNA is TGTGCCAGCTCATCCGACAGAGAGACTGAAGCTTTCTTT. As protein: CASSSDRETEAFF. The chain uses TRBV18 and TRBJ1-1, with a weak D call TRBD1 (5 bases). Per the germline V gene, CDR1 is KGHSH and CDR2 is LQKENI. The CDR3 extends over 13 amino acids. V lost 5 bases, J lost 5 bases, and 12 bases lay in between.